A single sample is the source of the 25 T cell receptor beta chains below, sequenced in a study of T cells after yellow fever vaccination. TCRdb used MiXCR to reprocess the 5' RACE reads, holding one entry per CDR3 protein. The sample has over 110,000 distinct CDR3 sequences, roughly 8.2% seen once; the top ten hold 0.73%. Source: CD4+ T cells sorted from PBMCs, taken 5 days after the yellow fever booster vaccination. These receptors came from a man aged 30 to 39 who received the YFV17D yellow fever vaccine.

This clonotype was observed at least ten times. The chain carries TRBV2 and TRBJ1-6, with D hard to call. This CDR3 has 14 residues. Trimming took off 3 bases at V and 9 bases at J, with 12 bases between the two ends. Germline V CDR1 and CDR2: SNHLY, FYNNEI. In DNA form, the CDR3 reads TGTGCCAGCAGTGACTGGCTCTCGGGTTCACCCCTCCACTTT. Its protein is CASSDWLSGSPLHF.

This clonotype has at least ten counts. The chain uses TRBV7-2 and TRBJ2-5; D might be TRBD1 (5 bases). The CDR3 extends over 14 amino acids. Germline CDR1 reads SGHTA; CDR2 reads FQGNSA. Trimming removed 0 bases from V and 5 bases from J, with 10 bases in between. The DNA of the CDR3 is TGTGCCAGCAGCTTAGCGGCAGGGAAGGAGACCCAGTACTTC. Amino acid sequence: CASSLAAGKETQYF.

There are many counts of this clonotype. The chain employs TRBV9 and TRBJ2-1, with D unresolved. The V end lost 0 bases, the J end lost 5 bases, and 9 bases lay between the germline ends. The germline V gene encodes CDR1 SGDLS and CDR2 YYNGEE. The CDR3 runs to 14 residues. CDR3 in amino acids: CASSVESGHNEQFF. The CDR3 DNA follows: TGTGCCAGCAGCGTAGAGTCTGGACACAATGAGCAGTTCTTC. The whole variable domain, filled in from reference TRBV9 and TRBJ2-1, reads DSGVTQTPKHLITATGQRVTLRCSPRSGDLSVYWYQQSLDQGLQFLIQYYNGEERAKGNILERFSAQQFPDLHSELNLSSLELGDSALYFCASSVESGHNEQFFGPGTRLTVL.

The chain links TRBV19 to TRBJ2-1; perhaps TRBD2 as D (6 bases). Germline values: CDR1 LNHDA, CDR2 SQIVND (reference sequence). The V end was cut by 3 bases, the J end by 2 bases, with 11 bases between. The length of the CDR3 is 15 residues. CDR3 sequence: CASSIRERPYNEQFF. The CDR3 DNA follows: TGTGCCAGTAGTATTCGGGAGAGACCCTACAATGAGCAGTTCTTC.

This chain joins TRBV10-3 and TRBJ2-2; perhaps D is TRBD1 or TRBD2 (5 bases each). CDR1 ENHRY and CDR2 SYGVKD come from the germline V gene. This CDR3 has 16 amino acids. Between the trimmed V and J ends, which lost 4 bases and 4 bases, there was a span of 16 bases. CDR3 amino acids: CAISAGRGVGTGELFF. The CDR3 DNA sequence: TGTGCCATCAGTGCAGGAAGGGGAGTTGGCACCGGGGAGCTGTTTTTT.

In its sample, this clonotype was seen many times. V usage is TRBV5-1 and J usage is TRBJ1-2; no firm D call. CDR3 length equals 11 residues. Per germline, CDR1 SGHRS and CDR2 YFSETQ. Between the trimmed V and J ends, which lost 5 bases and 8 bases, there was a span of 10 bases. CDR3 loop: CASSSESGYTF. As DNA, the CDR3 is TGCGCCAGCAGTTCCGAATCGGGCTACACCTTC.

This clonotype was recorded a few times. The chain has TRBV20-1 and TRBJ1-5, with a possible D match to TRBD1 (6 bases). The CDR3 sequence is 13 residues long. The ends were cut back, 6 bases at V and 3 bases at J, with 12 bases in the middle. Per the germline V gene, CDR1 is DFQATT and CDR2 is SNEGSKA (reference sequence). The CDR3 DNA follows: TGCAGTGCACAGGACAGCATCAATCAGCCCCAGCATTTT. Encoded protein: CSAQDSINQPQHF.

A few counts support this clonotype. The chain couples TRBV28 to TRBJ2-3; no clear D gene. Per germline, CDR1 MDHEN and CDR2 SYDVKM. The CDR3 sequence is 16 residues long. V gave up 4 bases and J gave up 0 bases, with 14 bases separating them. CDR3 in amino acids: CASSSPADGSTDTQYF. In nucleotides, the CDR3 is TGTGCCAGCAGTTCCCCCGCGGACGGCAGCACAGATACGCAGTATTTT.

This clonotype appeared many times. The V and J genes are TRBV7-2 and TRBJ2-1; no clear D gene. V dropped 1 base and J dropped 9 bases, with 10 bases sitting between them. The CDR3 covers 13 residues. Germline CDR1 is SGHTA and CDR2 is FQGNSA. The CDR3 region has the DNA TGTGCCAGCAGCTTAGTGCGCGTGGGTGAGCAGTTCTTC. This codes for CASSLVRVGEQFF.

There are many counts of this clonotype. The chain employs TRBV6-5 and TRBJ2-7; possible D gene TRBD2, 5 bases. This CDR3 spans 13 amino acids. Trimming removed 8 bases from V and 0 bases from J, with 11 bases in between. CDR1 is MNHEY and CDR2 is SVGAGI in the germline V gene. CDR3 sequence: CASSGIISYEQYF. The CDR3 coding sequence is TGTGCCAGCTCCGGGATCATCTCCTACGAGCAGTACTTC.

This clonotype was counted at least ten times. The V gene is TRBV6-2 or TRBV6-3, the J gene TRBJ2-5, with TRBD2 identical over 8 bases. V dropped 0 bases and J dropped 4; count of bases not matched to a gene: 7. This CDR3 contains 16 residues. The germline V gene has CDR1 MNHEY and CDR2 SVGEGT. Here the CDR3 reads CASSYSSIGRGETQYF. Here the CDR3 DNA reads TGTGCCAGCAGTTACTCTAGCATCGGGAGGGGAGAGACCCAGTACTTC.

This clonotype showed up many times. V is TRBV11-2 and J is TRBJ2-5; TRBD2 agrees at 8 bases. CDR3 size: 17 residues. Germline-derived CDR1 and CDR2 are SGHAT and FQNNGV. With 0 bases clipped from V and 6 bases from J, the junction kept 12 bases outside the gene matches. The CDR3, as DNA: TGTGCCAGCAGCTTAGAGTTAGCGGGAACGATTTCCAAGACCCAGTACTTC. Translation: CASSLELAGTISKTQYF. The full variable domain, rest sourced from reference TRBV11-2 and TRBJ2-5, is EAGVAQSPRYKIIEKRQSVAFWCNPISGHATLYWYQQILGQGPKLLIQFQNNGVVDDSQLPKDRFSAERLKGVDSTLKIQPAKLEDSAVYLCASSLELAGTISKTQYFGPGTRLLVL.

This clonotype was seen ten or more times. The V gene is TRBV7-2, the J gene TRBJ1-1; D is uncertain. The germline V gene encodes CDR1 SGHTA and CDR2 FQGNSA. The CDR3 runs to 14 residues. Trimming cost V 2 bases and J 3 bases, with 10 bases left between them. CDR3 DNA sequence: TGTGCCAGCAGCTTATCTAGACGAGACACTGAAGCTTTCTTT. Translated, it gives CASSLSRRDTEAFF.

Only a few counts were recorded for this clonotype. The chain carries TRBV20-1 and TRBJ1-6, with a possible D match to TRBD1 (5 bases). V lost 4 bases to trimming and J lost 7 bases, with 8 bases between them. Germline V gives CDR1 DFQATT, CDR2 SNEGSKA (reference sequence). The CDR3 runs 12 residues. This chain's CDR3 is CSATNRNSPLHF. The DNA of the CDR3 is TGCAGTGCTACTAACAGGAATTCACCCCTCCACTTT.

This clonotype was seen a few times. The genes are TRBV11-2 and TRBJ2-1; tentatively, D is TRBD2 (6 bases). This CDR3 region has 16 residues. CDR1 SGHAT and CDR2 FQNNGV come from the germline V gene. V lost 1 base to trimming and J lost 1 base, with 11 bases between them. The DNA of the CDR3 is TGTGCCAGCAGCTTAGTGGGTAGCGGTTCCTACAATGAGCAGTTCTTC. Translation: CASSLVGSGSYNEQFF. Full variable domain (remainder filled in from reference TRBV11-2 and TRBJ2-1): EAGVAQSPRYKIIEKRQSVAFWCNPISGHATLYWYQQILGQGPKLLIQFQNNGVVDDSQLPKDRFSAERLKGVDSTLKIQPAKLEDSAVYLCASSLVGSGSYNEQFFGPGTRLTVL.

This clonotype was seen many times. The CDR3 DNA is TGCAGTGCTAACGTATCTCCGAAGGGAGCGGTGGGCTACACCTTC. Its translation is CSANVSPKGAVGYTF. The J gene is TRBJ1-2, the V gene TRBV20-1; D not certain. CDR1 is DFQATT and CDR2 is SNEGSKA in the germline V gene (reference sequence). Trimming stripped 4 bases from V and 8 bases from J, with 23 bases between. The CDR3 is 15 residues long.

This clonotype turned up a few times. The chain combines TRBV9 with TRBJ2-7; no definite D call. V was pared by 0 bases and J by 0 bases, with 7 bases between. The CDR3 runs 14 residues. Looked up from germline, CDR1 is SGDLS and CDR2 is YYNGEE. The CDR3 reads CASSVATHSYEQYF. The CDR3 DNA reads TGTGCCAGCAGCGTAGCTACACACTCCTACGAGCAGTACTTC.

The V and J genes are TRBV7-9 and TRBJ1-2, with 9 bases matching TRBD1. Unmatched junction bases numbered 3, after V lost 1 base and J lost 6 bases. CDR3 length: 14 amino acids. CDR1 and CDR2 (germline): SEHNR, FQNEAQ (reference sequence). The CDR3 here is CASSLGGQGDGYTF. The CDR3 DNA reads TGTGCCAGCAGCTTAGGGGGACAGGGAGATGGCTACACCTTC.

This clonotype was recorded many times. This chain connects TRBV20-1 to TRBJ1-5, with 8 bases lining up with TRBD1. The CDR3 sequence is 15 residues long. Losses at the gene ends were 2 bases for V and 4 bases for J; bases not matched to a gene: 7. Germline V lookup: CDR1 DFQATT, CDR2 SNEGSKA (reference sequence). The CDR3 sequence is CSARPQGAGNQPQHF. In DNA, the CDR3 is TGCAGTGCTAGACCGCAGGGGGCTGGAAATCAGCCCCAGCATTTT.

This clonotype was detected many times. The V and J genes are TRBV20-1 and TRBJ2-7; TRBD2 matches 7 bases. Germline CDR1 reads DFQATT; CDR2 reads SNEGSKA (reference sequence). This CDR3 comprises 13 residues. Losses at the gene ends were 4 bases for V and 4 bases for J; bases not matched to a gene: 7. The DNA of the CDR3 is TGCAGTGCTACCATGGCTAGCGGATACGAGCAGTACTTC. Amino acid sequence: CSATMASGYEQYF.

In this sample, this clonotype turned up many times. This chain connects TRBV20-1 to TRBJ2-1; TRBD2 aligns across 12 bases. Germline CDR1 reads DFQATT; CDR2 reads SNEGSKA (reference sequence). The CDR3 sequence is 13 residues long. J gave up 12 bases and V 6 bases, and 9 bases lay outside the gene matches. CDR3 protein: CSATTSGGLRQFF. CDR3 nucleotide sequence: TGCAGTGCCACGACTAGCGGGGGACTTCGGCAGTTCTTC.

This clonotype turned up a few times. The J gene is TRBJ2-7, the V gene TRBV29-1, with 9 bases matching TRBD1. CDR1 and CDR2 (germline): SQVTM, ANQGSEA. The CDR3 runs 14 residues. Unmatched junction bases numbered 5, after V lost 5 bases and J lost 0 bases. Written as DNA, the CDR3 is TGCAGCGTTATGCCGGGACAGGGCTCCTACGAGCAGTACTTC. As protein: CSVMPGQGSYEQYF.

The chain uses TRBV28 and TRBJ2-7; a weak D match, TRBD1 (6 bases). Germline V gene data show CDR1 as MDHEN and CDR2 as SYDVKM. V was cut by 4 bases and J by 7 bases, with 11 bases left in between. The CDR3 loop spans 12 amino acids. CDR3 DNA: TGTGCCAGCAGTTCAAACAGGGTGGAGCAGTACTTC. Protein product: CASSSNRVEQYF.

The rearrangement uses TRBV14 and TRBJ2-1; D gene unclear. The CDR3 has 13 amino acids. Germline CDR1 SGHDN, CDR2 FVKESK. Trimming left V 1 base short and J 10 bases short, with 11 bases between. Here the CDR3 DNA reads TGTGCCAGCAGCCAAGTACAGTTCCGAGAGCAGTTCTTC. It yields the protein CASSQVQFREQFF.

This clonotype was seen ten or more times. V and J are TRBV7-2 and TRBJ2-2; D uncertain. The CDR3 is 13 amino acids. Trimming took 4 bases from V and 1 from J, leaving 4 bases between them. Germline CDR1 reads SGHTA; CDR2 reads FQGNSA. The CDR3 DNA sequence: TGTGCCAGCAGCTATGAGAACACCGGGGAGCTGTTTTTT. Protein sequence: CASSYENTGELFF.